This TCR beta chain was profiled in a study of blood T cell repertoires in COVID-19. Overall study context: Some COVID-19 samples were acute and others convalescent; all came from the United States, Italy and Spain.

J lost 4 bases, V lost 5 bases, and 17 bases had no gene match. Germline V lookup: CDR1 SEHNR, CDR2 FQNEAQ (reference sequence). This CDR3 is 18 amino acids long. Participant-reported clinical history was the basis for cohort assignment. Before they entered the study, exposed participants had met a COVID-19 case within 2 weeks. Profiled with immunoSEQ multiplex PCR; TCRdb holds only in-frame clones, not every one. This sample has approximately 250,000 clones, with around 93% found just once. Material: PBMCs or T cells enriched from blood (not recorded which). This receptor was identified in a man in his forties who had been exposed to COVID-19. J is TRBJ1-1 and V is TRBV7-9; 9 bases match TRBD1. Here the CDR3 reads CASSVALTGGGKGTEAFF. The CDR3 DNA follows: TGTGCCAGCAGCGTTGCCCTGACAGGGGGAGGAAAGGGCACTGAAGCTTTCTTT.